Shown below are 21 T cell receptor beta chains from a single sample sequenced in a study of cytomegalovirus exposure and HLA in healthy donors. PCR used 60 Vbeta primers and 13 Jbeta primers. Sequenced by immunoSEQ multiplex PCR; TCRdb stores in-frame clones only, minus some. This table holds about 130,000 clones, around 74% found once. The sample comprised PBMCs. Every receptor here comes from a man aged 35 to 55 in good health and CMV-seropositive.

The rearrangement links TRBV27 to TRBJ1-1; 7 bases fit TRBD1. This CDR3 has 16 residues. V lost 4 bases, J lost 1 base, and 9 bases stayed unmatched. Germline V gives CDR1 MNHEY, CDR2 SMNVEV (reference sequence). CDR3: CASSSLTGTANTEAFF. The CDR3 DNA follows: TGTGCCAGCAGTTCATTGACCGGGACAGCGAACACTGAAGCTTTCTTT.

The chain joins TRBV11-2 to TRBJ1-2; D is unresolved. CDR3 length: 14 residues. V was cut by 2 bases and J by 5 bases, with 12 bases left in between. Germline values: CDR1 SGHAT, CDR2 FQNNGV. The DNA for the CDR3 is TGTGCCAGCAGCTTACCGGGGTCCTTATATGGCTACACCTTC. Residues: CASSLPGSLYGYTF.

This clone was counted between two and nine times. The genes are TRBV10-3 and TRBJ2-5; D call uncertain. The ends were cut back, 4 bases at V and 2 bases at J, with 8 bases in the middle. Germline V gives CDR1 ENHRY, CDR2 SYGVKD. There are 13 residues in the CDR3. The CDR3 sequence: CAISGSPQETQYF. The DNA for the CDR3 is TGTGCCATCAGTGGTAGCCCACAAGAGACCCAGTACTTC.

V is TRBV15 and J is TRBJ1-5; 10 bases agree with TRBD1. V gave up 4 bases and J gave up 4 bases; unmatched junction bases: 10. Germline lookup yields CDR1 LNHNV and CDR2 YYDKDF (reference sequence). This CDR3 spans 17 amino acids. CDR3 DNA sequence: TGTGCCACCAGCATTGGGACAGGGGCGCGGAGGAATCAGCCCCAGCATTTT. Its protein is CATSIGTGARRNQPQHF.

This clone was picked up a small number of times. The chain has TRBV28 and TRBJ1-5, with a weak D call TRBD1 (6 bases). CDR1 is MDHEN and CDR2 is SYDVKM in the germline V gene. The CDR3 loop spans 14 amino acids. The ends were cut back, 0 bases at V and 7 bases at J, with 10 bases in the middle. The CDR3 region is CASSLWNQGQPQHF. CDR3 DNA sequence: TGTGCCAGCAGTTTATGGAACCAGGGGCAGCCCCAGCATTTT. The full variable domain, rest sourced from reference TRBV28 and TRBJ1-5, is DVKVTQSSRYLVKRTGEKVFLECVQDMDHENMFWYRQDPGLGLRLIYFSYDVKMKEKGDIPEGYSVSREKKERFSLILESASTNQTSMYLCASSLWNQGQPQHFGDGTRLSIL.

This clone has just a few counts. V usage is TRBV27 and J usage is TRBJ2-1; 11 nucleotides agree with TRBD2. Germline assignment: CDR1 MNHEY and CDR2 SMNVEV (reference sequence). V trimming: 4 bases; J trimming: 4 bases; junction bases outside the gene matches: 15. CDR3 size: 19 residues. CDR3 residues: CASSSDRTDSGRAYNEQFF. CDR3 bases: TGTGCCAGCAGTTCCGACAGAACGGATAGCGGGAGGGCTTACAATGAGCAGTTCTTC.

The chain recombines TRBV14 with TRBJ2-3; 14 bases agree with TRBD2. There are 22 residues in the CDR3. CDR1 is SGHDN, CDR2 FVKESK, per germline. With 0 bases clipped from V and 4 bases from J, the junction kept 18 bases outside the gene matches. The CDR3 is CASSQDGSRGTSGGSRADTQYF. The CDR3 DNA is TGTGCCAGCAGCCAAGATGGGTCTCGGGGGACTAGCGGGGGCTCGCGGGCAGATACGCAGTATTTT.

This chain uses TRBV5-5 with TRBJ1-1, with 11 bases identical to TRBD1. The CDR3 contains 17 residues. V dropped 4 bases and J dropped 6; count of bases not matched to a gene: 14. The germline V gene has CDR1 SGHKS and CDR2 YYEKEE (reference sequence). CDR3 nucleotides: TGTGCCAGCAGCCCACGGACAGGGGGCGCAAGGGACCCTGAAGCTTTCTTT. Its translation is CASSPRTGGARDPEAFF.

This chain uses TRBV6-1 with TRBJ1-5; TRBD1 matches 9 bases. The CDR3 sequence is 15 residues long. Germline assignment: CDR1 MNHNS and CDR2 SASEGT. With 7 bases clipped from V and 7 bases from J, the junction kept 11 bases outside the gene matches. CDR3 loop: CASKGQGTLRQPQHF. The CDR3 region has the DNA TGTGCCAGCAAGGGACAGGGAACGTTGCGCCAGCCCCAGCATTTT.

This sequence joins TRBV7-9 and TRBJ1-1; D might be TRBD1 (6 bases). Trimming pared 5 bases from V and 3 bases from J, leaving 25 bases between. Germline V lookup: CDR1 SEHNR, CDR2 FQNEAQ (reference sequence). CDR3 length: 18 amino acids. The CDR3 sequence is CASSQRGGRRAGDTEAFF. As DNA, the CDR3 is TGTGCCAGCAGCCAAAGGGGGGGTAGGCGTGCGGGGGACACTGAAGCTTTCTTT.

The chain recombines TRBV27 with TRBJ2-1; TRBD2 might be the D (5 bases). Germline assignment: CDR1 MNHEY and CDR2 SMNVEV (reference sequence). V shed 2 bases and J shed 5 bases, with 10 bases lying between them. The CDR3 loop spans 14 amino acids. In DNA, the CDR3 is TGTGCCAGCAGTTTAGGGCTAGCTAACAATGAGCAGTTCTTC. This encodes CASSLGLANNEQFF.

The chain couples TRBV6-6 to TRBJ1-2; no firm D call. The CDR3 has 14 residues. Trimming removed 6 bases at V and 4 bases at J, with 15 bases between. Germline CDR1 reads MNHNY; CDR2 reads SVGAGI (reference sequence). CDR3 DNA sequence: TGTGCCAGCAGCCCCACCCGGGGAGGCTATGGCTACACCTTC. It yields the protein CASSPTRGGYGYTF.

The V call is TRBV19, the J call TRBJ1-5; 9 bases match TRBD1. The CDR3 totals 15 residues. V dropped 7 bases and J dropped 1; count of bases not matched to a gene: 5. Germline-derived CDR1 and CDR2 are LNHDA and SQIVND (reference sequence). In DNA, the CDR3 is TGTGCCAGTACCCCGGGACAGGGAAGCAATCAGCCCCAGCATTTT. Its translation is CASTPGQGSNQPQHF.

This clone is a singleton in its sample. The rearrangement uses TRBV19 and TRBJ2-7; 9 nucleotides match TRBD1. Germline loops: CDR1 LNHDA, CDR2 SQIVND (reference sequence). This CDR3 has 16 residues. V gave up 5 bases and J gave up 3 bases; unmatched junction bases: 11. CDR3 protein: CASSDPGQGRGYEQYF. CDR3 sequence (DNA): TGTGCCAGTAGTGACCCGGGACAGGGAAGGGGCTACGAGCAGTACTTC.

The chain employs TRBV27 and TRBJ2-7, with a tentative D call TRBD1 (6 bases). Trimming left V 4 bases short and J 2 bases short, with 12 bases between. This CDR3 is built from 14 residues. The germline CDR1 and CDR2 sequences are MNHEY and SMNVEV (reference sequence). CDR3: CASSSGTRPYEQYF. The CDR3 coding sequence is TGTGCCAGCAGTTCCGGGACAAGGCCCTACGAGCAGTACTTC.

This clone showed up many times. J is TRBJ2-2 and V is TRBV7-9; 7 bases match TRBD1. Germline CDR1 is SEHNR and CDR2 is FQNEAQ (reference sequence). This CDR3 has 12 amino acids. V lost 5 bases, J lost 9 bases, and 3 bases stayed unmatched. CDR3 bases: TGTGCCAGCAGCCCGGGACAGAGGGAGCTGTTTTTT. It yields the protein CASSPGQRELFF.

CDR3 region: CASSSRDREKWRTEAFF. The CDR3 DNA follows: TGTGCCAGCAGTTCCCGGGACAGGGAGAAGTGGAGGACTGAAGCTTTCTTT. The chain combines TRBV28 with TRBJ1-1; the match to TRBD1 covers 9 bases. There are 17 residues in the CDR3. Germline CDR1 reads MDHEN; CDR2 reads SYDVKM. V shed 4 bases and J 5 bases; nucleotides not matched to a gene: 14.

V usage is TRBV7-9 and J usage is TRBJ2-1, with TRBD2 matching 11 bases. The CDR3 spans 15 residues. The germline CDR1 and CDR2 sequences are SEHNR and FQNEAQ (reference sequence). V trimming: 5 bases; J trimming: 10 bases; junction bases outside the gene matches: 10. The CDR3 loop is CASSNSQLAGDEQFF. In nucleotides, the CDR3 is TGTGCCAGCAGCAACTCCCAACTAGCGGGGGACGAGCAGTTCTTC.

This chain joins TRBV28 and TRBJ1-2; D is unresolved. V dropped 3 bases and J dropped 2 bases, with 7 bases sitting between them. CDR1 and CDR2 (germline): MDHEN, SYDVKM. The CDR3 is made up of 13 amino acids. For the CDR3, the DNA is TGTGCCAGCAGTTTGCGGCAGAACTATGGCTACACCTTC. Translated: CASSLRQNYGYTF.

This chain uses TRBV2 with TRBJ1-2; D not resolved. V was pared by 4 bases and J by 1 base, with 7 bases between. Germline CDR1 and CDR2: SNHLY and FYNNEI. The CDR3 loop spans 13 amino acids. The CDR3 here is CASSGRVNYGYTF. CDR3 nucleotides: TGTGCCAGCAGTGGTCGGGTTAACTATGGCTACACCTTC.

The chain recombines TRBV7-9 with TRBJ1-1; TRBD1 matches 8 bases. Germline V CDR1 and CDR2: SEHNR, FQNEAQ (reference sequence). Trimming removed 6 bases from V and 5 bases from J; junction bases left unmatched: 8. The CDR3 runs 14 residues. CDR3: CASSKQGGGTEAFF. The CDR3 DNA reads as TGTGCCAGCAGTAAACAGGGGGGGGGAACTGAAGCTTTCTTT.